Presented here are 21 T cell receptor beta chains from one specimen sequenced in a study of T cell changes during pregnancy in multiple sclerosis. TCRdb's copy holds only in-frame clones and misses some; the assay was immunoSEQ multiplex PCR. The sample shows tens of thousands of clones, approximately 92% of them seen only once. Sequenced material: peripheral blood, taken in the third trimester of pregnancy. These receptors were collected from a female donor in good health, enrolled as a control in a pregnancy study.

This clone showed up just once. V and J are TRBV25-1 and TRBJ1-2, with D hard to call. This CDR3 region has 15 residues. The germline V gene encodes CDR1 MGHDK and CDR2 SYGVNS. The V and J ends lost 0 bases and 2 bases respectively, with 10 bases between them. The CDR3 protein is CASSEYSTANYGYTF. CDR3 sequence (DNA): TGTGCCAGCAGTGAATATTCAACAGCAAACTATGGCTACACCTTC.

The chain uses TRBV28 and TRBJ1-2; 10 bases map to TRBD1. Germline V CDR1 and CDR2: MDHEN, SYDVKM. The CDR3 covers 14 residues. V lost 5 bases to trimming and J lost 7 bases; unmatched junction nucleotides: 7. CDR3 amino acids: CASSATGTGVGYTF. CDR3 coding DNA: TGTGCCAGCAGTGCAACTGGGACAGGGGTTGGCTACACCTTC.

In this sample, this clone turned up once. The chain recombines TRBV29-1 with TRBJ2-5, with TRBD1 identical over 11 bases. This CDR3 spans 15 amino acids. CDR1 is SQVTM, CDR2 ANQGSEA, per germline. After removal of 1 base from V and 5 bases from J, the junction contained 6 bases not matched to a gene. The CDR3 is CSVEGGQGEGETQYF. CDR3 coding DNA: TGCAGCGTTGAAGGGGGACAGGGGGAAGGGGAGACCCAGTACTTC.

The chain has TRBV5-1 and TRBJ2-1; 7 bases agree with TRBD2. Germline CDR1 SGHRS, CDR2 YFSETQ. The CDR3 runs to 17 residues. Trimming removed 6 bases from V and 2 bases from J; junction bases left unmatched: 14. The CDR3 nucleotides are TGCGCCAGCACCCCTGAGGTAGCGGGTTCTCCCTACAATGAGCAGTTCTTC. Its protein is CASTPEVAGSPYNEQFF.

The CDR3 DNA reads TGTGCCAGTAGTGCGGGTCGGGGGGGCGGCTATGGCTACACCTTC. Translating it yields CASSAGRGGGYGYTF. The V and J genes are TRBV19 and TRBJ1-2; possibly TRBD1 for D (6 bases). CDR1 LNHDA and CDR2 SQIVND come from the germline V gene (reference sequence). V shed 5 bases and J shed 4 bases, with 17 bases lying between them. This CDR3 is built from 15 residues.

The chain couples TRBV14 to TRBJ2-1, with TRBD2 matching over 9 bases. CDR3 length: 16 amino acids. The J segment lost 7 bases and the V segment lost 0 bases, leaving 7 bases of the junction unmatched. Germline values: CDR1 SGHDN, CDR2 FVKESK. Here the CDR3 reads CASSQDTAGGMNEQFF. The CDR3 DNA sequence: TGTGCCAGCAGCCAAGATACAGCGGGAGGAATGAATGAGCAGTTCTTC. Full variable domain (rest looked up from reference TRBV14 and TRBJ2-1): EAGVTQFPSHSVIEKGQTVTLRCDPISGHDNLYWYRRVMGKEIKFLLHFVKESKQDESGMPNNRFLAERTGGTYSTLKVQPAELEDSGVYFCASSQDTAGGMNEQFFGPGTRLTVL.

This sequence joins TRBV4-1 and TRBJ1-1; 7 positions match TRBD1. Per germline, CDR1 MGHRA and CDR2 YSYEKL. The junction had 24 bases not matched to a gene; V was cut back by 1 base and J by 1 base. The CDR3 consists of 22 residues. The CDR3 coding sequence is TGCGCCAGCAGCCAAGGATCCGTTTTGCACAGGGGCCCTTCCAAAAAGAACACTGAAGCTTTCTTT. Translation: CASSQGSVLHRGPSKKNTEAFF.

The genes are TRBV4-1 and TRBJ2-1, with D possibly TRBD2 on 7 matching bases. The V and J ends lost 2 bases and 6 bases respectively, with 14 bases between them. CDR1 is MGHRA and CDR2 is YSYEKL in the germline V gene. This CDR3 region has 15 residues. The CDR3 loop reads CASSQNEGGGNEQFF. The CDR3, as DNA: TGCGCCAGCAGCCAAAATGAGGGGGGGGGCAATGAGCAGTTCTTC.

V usage is TRBV11-3 and J usage is TRBJ2-2; maybe TRBD2 (5 bases). This CDR3 is built from 15 residues. Trimming cost V 3 bases and J 1 base, with 9 bases left between them. The germline gives CDR1 SGHNT, CDR2 YENEEA. In DNA, the CDR3 is TGTGCCAGCAGCTTGAGGGCACAGAACACCGGGGAGCTGTTTTTT. This sequence encodes CASSLRAQNTGELFF.

As to this clone: The same CDR3 arises from other DNA sequences in this sample as well. The chain links TRBV5-1 to TRBJ2-7; 9 bases map to TRBD1. Germline trimming cut 3 bases from V and 4 bases from J; bases unmatched to any gene: 5. Germline V gene lookup returns CDR1 SGHRS and CDR2 YFSETQ. The CDR3 has 14 residues. The CDR3: CASSSGTGKYEQYF. In DNA form, the CDR3 reads TGCGCCAGCAGCTCCGGGACAGGGAAATACGAGCAGTACTTC.

The rearrangement uses TRBV4-3 and TRBJ1-3; D gene ambiguous. CDR3 length equals 14 residues. From germline, CDR1 is LGHNA and CDR2 YSLEER. V was trimmed by 3 bases and J by 2 bases, leaving 8 bases between them. The CDR3 DNA sequence: TGCGCCAGCAGCCACCAGCGTGCTGGAAACACCATATATTTT. Translation gives CASSHQRAGNTIYF.

The rearrangement links TRBV19 to TRBJ1-2; TRBD1 matches 7 bases. Germline CDR1 LNHDA, CDR2 SQIVND (reference sequence). The trim removed 5 bases at V and 3 bases at J, leaving 9 bases unmatched. This CDR3 comprises 15 residues. In nucleotides, the CDR3 is TGTGCCAGTAGTCCTATAGGGGACAGCTACTATGGCTACACCTTC. This translates into CASSPIGDSYYGYTF.

This sequence joins TRBV5-6 and TRBJ2-2; perhaps TRBD1 as D (5 bases). V was clipped by 0 bases and J by 8 bases, with 11 bases between them. CDR3 size: 14 residues. Germline-derived CDR1 and CDR2 are SGHDT and YYEEEE. The CDR3 sequence: CASSLGQGMGELFF. The CDR3, as DNA: TGTGCCAGCAGCTTGGGTCAGGGAATGGGGGAGCTGTTTTTT.

The V gene is TRBV5-1, the J gene TRBJ2-3; TRBD2 matches 14 bases. In germline, CDR1 is SGHRS, CDR2 YFSETQ. This CDR3 contains 18 residues. Trimming at V came to 2 bases and at J to 4 bases, leaving 9 bases not matched to a gene. The CDR3, as DNA: TGCGCCAGCAGCTTACGACTAGCGGGAGGGGTTAGCGCAGATACGCAGTATTTT. This sequence encodes CASSLRLAGGVSADTQYF. Supplemented by reference TRBV5-1 and TRBJ2-3, the full variable domain reads KAGVTQTPRYLIKTRGQQVTLSCSPISGHRSVSWYQQTPGQGLQFLFEYFSETQRNKGNFPGRFSGRQFSNSRSEMNVSTLELGDSALYLCASSLRLAGGVSADTQYFGPGTRLTVL.

The chain is built from TRBV18 and TRBJ2-7, with 11 nucleotides matching TRBD2. J gave up 3 bases and V 3 bases, and 1 base lay outside the gene matches. The germline CDR1 and CDR2 sequences are KGHSH and LQKENI. The CDR3 covers 14 residues. The CDR3 DNA is TGTGCCAGCTCACCCACTAGCGGGGGCTACGAGCAGTACTTC. Amino acid sequence: CASSPTSGGYEQYF.

The V and J genes are TRBV7-2 and TRBJ2-7; perhaps TRBD2 as D (6 bases). The CDR3 is 14 amino acids. The V gene's germline CDR1 is SGHTA and CDR2 FQGNSA. V shed 5 bases and J shed 3 bases, with 14 bases lying between them. The CDR3 reads CASSPTGGVYEQYF. CDR3 bases: TGTGCCAGCAGCCCCACAGGAGGGGTCTACGAGCAGTACTTC.

This sequence joins TRBV15 and TRBJ1-4, with a weak D call TRBD1 (6 bases). CDR1 and CDR2 (germline): LNHNV, YYDKDF (reference sequence). V was cut by 0 bases and J by 8 bases, with 16 bases left in between. CDR3 length: 16 residues. The CDR3 coding sequence is TGTGCCACCAGCAGAGATCTGGGGGCAGGTCGAGAAAAACTGTTTTTT. This encodes CATSRDLGAGREKLFF.

This chain connects TRBV19 to TRBJ2-1; maybe TRBD2 (6 bases). CDR3 length: 17 residues. CDR1 is LNHDA, CDR2 SQIVND, per germline (reference sequence). V gave up 3 bases and J gave up 4 bases, with 19 bases separating them. The CDR3 sequence: CASSIIPAGRGYNEQFF. The CDR3 DNA follows: TGTGCCAGTAGTATTATCCCCGCGGGGCGGGGTTACAATGAGCAGTTCTTC.

The rearrangement links TRBV19 to TRBJ1-5; 10 bases align to TRBD1. The CDR3 covers 13 residues. Germline CDR1 reads LNHDA; CDR2 reads SQIVND (reference sequence). V was pared by 9 bases and J by 9 bases, with 8 bases of the junction left unmatched. CDR3 protein: CASAGTGARPQHF. The CDR3 DNA reads as TGTGCCAGCGCCGGGACAGGGGCACGGCCCCAGCATTTT.

The V and J genes are TRBV28 and TRBJ1-1; D is perhaps TRBD1 (6 bases). Trimming left V 4 bases short and J 3 bases short, with 18 bases between. This CDR3 has 16 residues. Germline V gene data show CDR1 as MDHEN and CDR2 as SYDVKM. The DNA for the CDR3 is TGTGCCAGCAGTTATCAGGTTCCCGCAGGGGACACTGAAGCTTTCTTT. It is translated as CASSYQVPAGDTEAFF.

The chain uses TRBV7-2 and TRBJ2-3, with 10 bases matching TRBD2. The CDR3 totals 15 residues. V lost 5 bases to trimming and J lost 7 bases; unmatched junction nucleotides: 9. CDR1 is SGHTA, CDR2 FQGNSA, per germline. The CDR3 DNA reads as TGTGCCAGCAGCGAAGGAGCGGGAGGGCCCCATACGCAGTATTTT. This sequence encodes CASSEGAGGPHTQYF.